The present entry profiles one T cell receptor (beta chain) with its context. CDR3 size: 13 residues. Trimming left V 2 bases short and J 3 bases short, with 8 bases between. Germline V gene lookup returns CDR1 MNHEY and CDR2 SMNVEV (reference sequence). The data originate from a study of T cells in localized non-small cell lung cancer. Using immunoSEQ multiplex PCR, the repertoire was profiled, and TCRdb retains in-frame clones only, with some absent. Here the sample spans 25,000 or so clones, 80% to 85% being singletons. The TCR originated in a woman aged 40-75 years with stage I lung adenocarcinoma. Material: peripheral blood, obtained before any cancer treatment. The J gene is TRBJ2-7, the V gene TRBV27; tentatively, D is TRBD2 (5 bases). The CDR3: CASSLGLFYEQYF. Written as DNA, the CDR3 is TGTGCCAGCAGTTTAGGACTCTTCTACGAGCAGTACTTC.